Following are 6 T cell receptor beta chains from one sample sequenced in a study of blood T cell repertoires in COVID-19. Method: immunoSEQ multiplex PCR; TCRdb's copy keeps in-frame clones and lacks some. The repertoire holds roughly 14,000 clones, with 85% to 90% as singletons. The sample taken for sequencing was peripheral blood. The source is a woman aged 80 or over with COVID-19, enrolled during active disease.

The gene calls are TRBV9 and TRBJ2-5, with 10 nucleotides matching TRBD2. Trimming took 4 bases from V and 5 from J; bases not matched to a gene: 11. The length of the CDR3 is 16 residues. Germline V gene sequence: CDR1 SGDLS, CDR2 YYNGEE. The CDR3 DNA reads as TGTGCCAGCAGCCAAGGAACTAGCGGGGCTGGGGAGACCCAGTACTTC. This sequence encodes CASSQGTSGAGETQYF.

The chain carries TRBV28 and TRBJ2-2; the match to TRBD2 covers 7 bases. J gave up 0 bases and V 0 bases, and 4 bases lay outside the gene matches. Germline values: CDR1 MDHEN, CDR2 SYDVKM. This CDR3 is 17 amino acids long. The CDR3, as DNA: TGTGCCAGCAGTTTATGGGCGGGAGTCGCGAACACCGGGGAGCTGTTTTTT. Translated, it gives CASSLWAGVANTGELFF.

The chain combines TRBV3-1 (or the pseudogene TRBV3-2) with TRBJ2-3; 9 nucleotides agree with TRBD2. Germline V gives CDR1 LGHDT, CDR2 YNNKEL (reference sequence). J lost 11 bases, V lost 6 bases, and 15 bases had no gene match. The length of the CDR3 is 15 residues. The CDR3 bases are TGTGCCAGCAGGAGGGAAGCGGGGGGCCTACGGGGGCAGTATTTT. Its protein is CASRREAGGLRGQYF.

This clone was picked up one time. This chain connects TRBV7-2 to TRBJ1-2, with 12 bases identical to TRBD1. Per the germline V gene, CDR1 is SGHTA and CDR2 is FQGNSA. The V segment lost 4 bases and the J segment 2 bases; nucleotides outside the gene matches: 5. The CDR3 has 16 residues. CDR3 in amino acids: CASSSQGQGANYGYTF. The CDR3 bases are TGTGCCAGCAGCTCGCAGGGACAGGGGGCAAACTATGGCTACACCTTC.

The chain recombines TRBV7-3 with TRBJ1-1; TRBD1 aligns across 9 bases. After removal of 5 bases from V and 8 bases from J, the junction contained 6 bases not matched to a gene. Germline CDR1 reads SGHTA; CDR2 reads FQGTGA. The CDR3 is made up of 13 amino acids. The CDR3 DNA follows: TGTGCCAGCAGCCCACTGGGACAGGGAGAAGCTTTCTTT. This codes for CASSPLGQGEAFF.

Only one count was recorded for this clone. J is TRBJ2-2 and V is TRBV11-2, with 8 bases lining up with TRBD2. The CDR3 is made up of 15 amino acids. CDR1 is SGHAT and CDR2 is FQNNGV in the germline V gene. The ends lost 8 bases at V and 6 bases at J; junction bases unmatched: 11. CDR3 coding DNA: TGTGCCAGCTCAAGGCGGGAGGTGCAGGCCGGGGAGCTGTTTTTT. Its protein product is CASSRREVQAGELFF.